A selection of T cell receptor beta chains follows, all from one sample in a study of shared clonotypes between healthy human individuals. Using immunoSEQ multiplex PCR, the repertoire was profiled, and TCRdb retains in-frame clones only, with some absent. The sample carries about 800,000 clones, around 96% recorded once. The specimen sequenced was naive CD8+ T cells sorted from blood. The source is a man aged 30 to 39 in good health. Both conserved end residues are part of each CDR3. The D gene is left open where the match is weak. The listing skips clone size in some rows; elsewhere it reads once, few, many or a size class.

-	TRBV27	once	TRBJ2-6	CASSLGGANVLTF	TGTGCCAGCAGTTTGGGTGGGGCCAACGTCCTGACTTTC
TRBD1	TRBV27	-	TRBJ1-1	CASTPGQGAEAFF	TGTGCCAGCACCCCCGGACAGGGGGCTGAAGCTTTCTTT
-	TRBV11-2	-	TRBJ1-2	CASSFEQFSGYTF	TGTGCCAGCAGCTTCGAACAGTTCAGTGGCTACACCTTC
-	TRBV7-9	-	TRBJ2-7	CASSTKGGIHEQYF	TGTGCCAGCAGCACGAAGGGTGGCATCCACGAGCAGTACTTC
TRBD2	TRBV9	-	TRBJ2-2	CASSVGGLAEGTGELFF	TGTGCCAGCAGCGTAGGAGGACTAGCGGAGGGCACCGGGGAGCTGTTTTTT
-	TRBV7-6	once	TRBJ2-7	CASSFRDGTYEQYF	TGTGCCAGCAGCTTCCGGGACGGAACCTACGAGCAGTACTTC
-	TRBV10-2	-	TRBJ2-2	CASRSEYTGELFF	TGCGCCAGCAGGAGCGAATACACCGGGGAGCTGTTTTTT
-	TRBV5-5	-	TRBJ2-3	CASSWAWLGSEDTQYF	TGTGCCAGCAGCTGGGCGTGGTTGGGTTCGGAAGATACGCAGTATTTT
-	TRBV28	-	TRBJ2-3	CASTPDSSTDTQYF	TGTGCCAGCACCCCGGACAGTAGCACAGATACGCAGTATTTT
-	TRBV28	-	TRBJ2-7	CASIGRNDYEQYF	TGTGCCAGCATCGGGCGGAACGACTACGAGCAGTACTTC
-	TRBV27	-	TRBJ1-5	CASSPREARSQHF	TGTGCCAGCAGCCCCCGTGAGGCTCGGTCCCAGCATTTT
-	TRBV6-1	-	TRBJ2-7	CASSEVNSAAYEQYF	TGTGCCAGCAGTGAAGTAAACAGTGCCGCCTACGAGCAGTACTTC
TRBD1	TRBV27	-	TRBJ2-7	CASSLGTDPYEQYF	TGTGCCAGCAGTTTGGGGACAGACCCCTACGAGCAGTACTTC
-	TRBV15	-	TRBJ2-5	CATSKEGQIQETQYF	TGTGCCACCAGCAAGGAAGGACAGATCCAAGAGACCCAGTACTTC
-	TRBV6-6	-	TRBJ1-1	CAAAGSLAAEAFF	TGTGCCGCCGCGGGCTCCTTGGCCGCAGAAGCTTTCTTT
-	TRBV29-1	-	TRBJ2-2	CSVLGANTGELFF	TGCAGCGTCCTGGGGGCGAACACCGGGGAGCTGTTTTTT
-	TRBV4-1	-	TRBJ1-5	CASSQVAGNQPQHF	TGCGCCAGCAGCCAAGTTGCAGGAAATCAGCCCCAGCATTTT
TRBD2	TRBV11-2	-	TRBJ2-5	CASSLELALQETQYF	TGTGCCAGCAGCTTAGAACTAGCGCTACAAGAGACCCAGTACTTC
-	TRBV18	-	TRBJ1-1	CASSPRDSGITTKTEAFF	TGTGCCAGCTCACCACGAGATAGTGGAATAACGACTAAGACTGAAGCTTTCTTT
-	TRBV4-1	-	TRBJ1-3	CASSQGPPESAGNTIYF	TGCGCCAGCAGCCAAGGTCCCCCGGAGAGTGCTGGAAACACCATATATTTT
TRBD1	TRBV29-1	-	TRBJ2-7	CSVATQGQYSYEQYF	TGCAGCGTTGCTACACAGGGACAGTACTCCTACGAGCAGTACTTC
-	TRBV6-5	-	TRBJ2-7	CATGNPYEQYF	TGTGCCACGGGAAATCCCTACGAGCAGTACTTC
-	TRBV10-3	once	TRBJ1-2	CAISESSWATGGYGYTF	TGTGCCATCAGTGAGTCGAGTTGGGCCACCGGCGGCTATGGCTACACCTTC
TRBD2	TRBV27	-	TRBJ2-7	CATKDTSGTHEQYF	TGTGCCACCAAGGACACTAGCGGAACCCACGAGCAGTACTTC
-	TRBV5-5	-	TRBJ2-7	CASSLVSLGALAYEQYF	TGTGCCAGCAGCTTGGTATCTTTGGGGGCCCTTGCCTACGAGCAGTACTTC
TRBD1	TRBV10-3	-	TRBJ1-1	CAIRTRQGLYTEAFF	TGTGCCATCAGAACCCGACAGGGCTTATACACTGAAGCTTTCTTT
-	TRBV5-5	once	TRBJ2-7	CASSLADVYEQYF	TGTGCCAGCAGCTTGGCGGACGTTTACGAGCAGTACTTC